These 22 T cell receptor beta chains originate from one sample sequenced in a study of blood T cell repertoires in COVID-19. Clones were sequenced by immunoSEQ multiplex PCR, and TCRdb holds only the in-frame ones, with some missing. Seen here are 14,000 or so clones, about 83% observed once, and the top ten hold more than 20%. What was sequenced was peripheral blood. These receptors came from a woman in her sixties with acute or convalescent COVID-19.

This chain links TRBV19 with TRBJ2-1; 8 nucleotides align to TRBD1. J gave up 5 bases and V 4 bases, and 7 bases lay outside the gene matches. CDR1 is LNHDA, CDR2 SQIVND, per germline (reference sequence). The CDR3 spans 15 residues. In nucleotides, the CDR3 is TGTGCCAGTAGTAGACAGGGGATTGCGGACAATGAGCAGTTCTTC. Translating gives CASSRQGIADNEQFF.

CDR3 nucleotides: TGTGCCAGCAGCAAACCGGGACAGGGAGAAGCTTTCTTT. Its translation: CASSKPGQGEAFF. The J gene is TRBJ1-1, the V gene TRBV7-9; 9 bases line up with TRBD1. J was trimmed by 8 bases and V by 5 bases; bases with no gene match: 6. In germline, CDR1 is SEHNR, CDR2 FQNEAQ (reference sequence). The CDR3 extends over 13 amino acids.

The genes are TRBV3-1 (or the pseudogene TRBV3-2) and TRBJ2-5; 7 bases are shared with TRBD1. CDR1 and CDR2 from the germline V gene are LGHDT and YNNKEL (reference sequence). Unmatched junction bases numbered 5, after V lost 3 bases and J lost 4 bases. CDR3 size: 14 residues. CDR3 protein: CASSQGSGGETQYF. The CDR3 coding sequence is TGTGCCAGCAGCCAGGGGTCAGGGGGAGAGACCCAGTACTTC.

This rearrangement joins TRBV5-1 to TRBJ2-1, with 10 bases fitting TRBD2. Germline CDR1 is SGHRS and CDR2 is YFSETQ. Losses at the gene ends were 4 bases for V and 0 bases for J; bases not matched to a gene: 10. There are 18 residues in the CDR3. The CDR3 nucleotides read TGCGCCAGCAGCGAGAAAGGACTAGCGGAGAGCTCCTACAATGAGCAGTTCTTC. Protein: CASSEKGLAESSYNEQFF.

The chain combines TRBV9 with TRBJ1-1; 9 bases are a match to TRBD1. J was trimmed by 1 base and V by 4 bases; bases with no gene match: 14. This CDR3 is built from 18 residues. Germline CDR1 and CDR2: SGDLS and YYNGEE. CDR3 DNA sequence: TGTGCCAGCAGCATGCACACCGGGACAGGGTCCCCGAACACTGAAGCTTTCTTT. As protein: CASSMHTGTGSPNTEAFF.

The J gene is TRBJ1-2, the V gene TRBV9; possibly TRBD1 for D (6 bases). In germline, CDR1 is SGDLS, CDR2 YYNGEE. Trimming took 1 base from V and 5 from J, leaving 15 bases between them. The CDR3 consists of 15 residues. The CDR3 loop reads CASSVTGRGDYGYTF. CDR3 coding DNA: TGTGCCAGCAGCGTAACCGGCAGGGGTGATTATGGCTACACCTTC. The full variable domain, rest sourced from reference TRBV9 and TRBJ1-2, is DSGVTQTPKHLITATGQRVTLRCSPRSGDLSVYWYQQSLDQGLQFLIQYYNGEERAKGNILERFSAQQFPDLHSELNLSSLELGDSALYFCASSVTGRGDYGYTFGSGTRLTVV.

Here the CDR3 reads CASSSSGTGDEKLFF. Written as DNA, the CDR3 is TGCGCCAGCAGTTCCTCCGGGACAGGGGATGAAAAACTGTTTTTT. The rearrangement joins TRBV23-1 to TRBJ1-4; 10 bases match TRBD1. TRBV23-1 is recorded as an ORF, its role being uncertain. The CDR3 sequence is 15 residues long. V dropped 5 bases and J dropped 6; count of bases not matched to a gene: 6.

This chain uses TRBV6-5 with TRBJ2-2; TRBD2 might be the D (5 bases). Trimming stripped 6 bases from V and 3 bases from J, with 14 bases between. In germline, CDR1 is MNHEY, CDR2 SVGAGI. This CDR3 region has 15 residues. CDR3 in DNA: TGTGCCAGCAGCCTCGAGGGCAGCTACACCGGGGAGCTGTTTTTT. Amino acids: CASSLEGSYTGELFF.

This clone was seen only once. V is TRBV18 and J is TRBJ2-6; D is uncertain. V lost 5 bases, J lost 0 bases, and 11 bases lay in between. The CDR3 has 16 amino acids. Germline CDR1 reads KGHSH; CDR2 reads LQKENI. The CDR3 DNA reads as TGTGCCAGCTCAAGCGACGGAGACTCTGGGGCCAACGTCCTGACTTTC. As protein: CASSSDGDSGANVLTF.

The chain combines TRBV10-3 with TRBJ1-2; 9 bases line up with TRBD1. V shed 0 bases and J 9 bases; nucleotides not matched to a gene: 11. Germline CDR1 and CDR2: ENHRY and SYGVKD. CDR3 size: 16 residues. CDR3 region: CAISESMMGQGDSYTF. For the CDR3, the DNA is TGTGCCATCAGTGAGTCAATGATGGGACAGGGTGATAGCTACACCTTC.

V and J are TRBV9 and TRBJ2-7; D possibly corresponds to TRBD2 (5 bases). CDR1 is SGDLS and CDR2 is YYNGEE in the germline V gene. The CDR3 is 16 amino acids. Trimming stripped 4 bases from V and 4 bases from J, with 21 bases between. The CDR3 coding sequence is TGTGCCAGCAGCCCACACACAGCCTCATCGGGATACGAGCAGTACTTC. Its protein is CASSPHTASSGYEQYF.

The CDR3 coding sequence is TGTGCCAGCAGACCAGGGAACGAAAAACTGTTTTTT. It codes for CASRPGNEKLFF. The chain links TRBV12-3 or TRBV12-4 to TRBJ1-4; D is possibly TRBD1 (5 bases). Trimming shortened V by 6 bases and J by 8 bases, and 10 bases separated the two germline ends. The CDR3 is 12 residues long.

This clone was detected only once. This chain joins TRBV11-3 and TRBJ2-3; TRBD1 might be the D (6 bases). V lost 3 bases to trimming and J lost 0 bases, with 13 bases between them. Germline loops: CDR1 SGHNT, CDR2 YENEEA. The CDR3 contains 16 residues. CDR3 sequence: CASSLGMGASTDTQYF. The CDR3, as DNA: TGTGCCAGCAGCTTGGGTATGGGGGCTAGCACAGATACGCAGTATTTT.

The V call is TRBV11-2, the J call TRBJ1-1; D gene uncertain. The ends were cut back, 5 bases at V and 0 bases at J, with 10 bases in the middle. The germline V gene encodes CDR1 SGHAT and CDR2 FQNNGV. This CDR3 region has 14 residues. CDR3 bases: TGTGCCAGCAGCACCTCAGGCATGAACACTGAAGCTTTCTTT. It codes for CASSTSGMNTEAFF. The full variable domain, with the rest looked up from reference TRBV11-2 and TRBJ1-1, is EAGVAQSPRYKIIEKRQSVAFWCNPISGHATLYWYQQILGQGPKLLIQFQNNGVVDDSQLPKDRFSAERLKGVDSTLKIQPAKLEDSAVYLCASSTSGMNTEAFFGQGTRLTVV.

V is TRBV7-9 and J is TRBJ2-7; TRBD2 aligns across 12 bases. After removal of 5 bases from V and 3 bases from J, the junction contained 14 bases not matched to a gene. Germline CDR1 reads SEHNR; CDR2 reads FQNEAQ (reference sequence). CDR3 length: 18 amino acids. CDR3 sequence reads: CASSTGTSGPEGLYEQYF. DNA of the CDR3: TGTGCCAGCAGCACTGGGACTAGCGGGCCTGAGGGTCTCTACGAGCAGTACTTC.

This clone was counted once. The CDR3 is CASTRGLNTEAFF. CDR3 DNA: TGCGCCAGCACGAGGGGGCTGAACACTGAAGCTTTCTTT. The chain uses TRBV5-1 and TRBJ1-1; 7 bases match TRBD1. J gave up 0 bases and V 6 bases, and 2 bases lay outside the gene matches. The germline V gene has CDR1 SGHRS and CDR2 YFSETQ. The CDR3 extends over 13 amino acids. The complete variable domain, with remaining parts taken from reference TRBV5-1 and TRBJ1-1, reads KAGVTQTPRYLIKTRGQQVTLSCSPISGHRSVSWYQQTPGQGLQFLFEYFSETQRNKGNFPGRFSGRQFSNSRSEMNVSTLELGDSALYLCASTRGLNTEAFFGQGTRLTVV.

The V and J genes are TRBV4-2 and TRBJ1-1, with a possible D match to TRBD1 (6 bases). This CDR3 is 15 amino acids long. Germline CDR1 reads LGHNA; CDR2 reads YNFKEQ. V was trimmed by 2 bases and J by 1 base, leaving 11 bases between them. The CDR3 nucleotides read TGTGCCAGCAGCCAAAACCTGGGGGCGAACACTGAAGCTTTCTTT. Protein: CASSQNLGANTEAFF.

CDR3 sequence: CASSIGDREGNEQFF. CDR3 nucleotides: TGTGCCAGTAGTATAGGGGACAGGGAAGGGAATGAGCAGTTCTTC. The rearrangement links TRBV19 to TRBJ2-1; 9 bases are a match to TRBD1. The V gene's germline CDR1 is LNHDA and CDR2 SQIVND (reference sequence). Trimming removed 1 base from V and 7 bases from J; junction bases left unmatched: 5. This CDR3 contains 15 residues. The full variable domain, its missing parts supplied by reference TRBV19 and TRBJ2-1, is DGGITQSPKYLFRKEGQNVTLSCEQNLNHDAMYWYRQDPGQGLRLIYYSQIVNDFQKGDIAEGYSVSREKKESFPLTVTSAQKNPTAFYLCASSIGDREGNEQFFGPGTRLTVL.

The J gene is TRBJ1-1, the V gene TRBV13, with D possibly being TRBD1 (6 bases). Per germline, CDR1 PRHDT and CDR2 FYEKMQ (reference sequence). The CDR3 loop spans 13 amino acids. V shed 5 bases and J shed 6 bases, with 13 bases lying between them. The CDR3 DNA reads as TGTGCCAGCAGCGAACACAGGGATCCTGAAGCTTTCTTT. As protein: CASSEHRDPEAFF. The variable domain in full, completed from reference TRBV13 and TRBJ1-1, reads AAGVIQSPRHLIKEKRETATLKCYPIPRHDTVYWYQQGPGQDPQFLISFYEKMQSDKGSIPDRFSAQQFSDYHSELNMSSLELGDSALYFCASSEHRDPEAFFGQGTRLTVV.

The chain combines TRBV7-9 with TRBJ1-2, with TRBD1 as a possible D gene (5 bases). V was pared by 5 bases and J by 4 bases, with 11 bases between. This CDR3 comprises 13 residues. Per the germline V gene, CDR1 is SEHNR and CDR2 is FQNEAQ (reference sequence). CDR3: CASSLGAFYGYTF. The CDR3 DNA follows: TGTGCCAGCAGCCTAGGGGCCTTCTATGGCTACACCTTC.

The chain couples TRBV6-2 or TRBV6-3 to TRBJ2-3, with TRBD2 matching 10 bases. The CDR3 spans 15 residues. Unmatched junction bases numbered 1, after V lost 2 bases and J lost 2 bases. Germline CDR1 and CDR2: MNHEY and SVGEGT. The CDR3 DNA follows: TGTGCCAGCAGTTACAGCGGGAGGGTCACAGATACGCAGTATTTT. Translation gives CASSYSGRVTDTQYF.

This chain's CDR3 is CASSSPVSGTGELFF. The CDR3 nucleotides read TGTGCCAGCAGCTCCCCGGTATCGGGGACCGGGGAGCTGTTTTTT. J is TRBJ2-2 and V is TRBV7-3; the D gene is possibly TRBD2 (5 bases). The germline V gene encodes CDR1 SGHTA and CDR2 FQGTGA. The CDR3 is 15 amino acids. Trimming took off 4 bases at V and 5 bases at J, with 14 bases between the two ends.